Listed here are 30 T cell receptor beta chains from one sample, sequenced in a study of circulating and synovial CD4+ cells in juvenile arthritis. Sequencing was performed with immunoSEQ multiplex PCR; in TCRdb, only in-frame clones are kept and a portion is missing. Of some 15,000 clones listed, over 70% are singletons. What was sequenced was CD4+ T cells from synovial fluid. These receptors all stem from a human patient with juvenile idiopathic arthritis. Some clones in this sample may be carry-over from other donors' samples.

The chain has TRBV7-9 and TRBJ1-3; TRBD1 is a possible D gene (6 bases). Trimming pared 5 bases from V and 0 bases from J, leaving 17 bases between. This CDR3 region has 17 residues. CDR1 is SEHNR, CDR2 FQNEAQ, per germline (reference sequence). CDR3 nucleotides: TGTGCCAGCAGCGCGCCGGGACAAGACGCCTCTGGAAACACCATATATTTT. It encodes CASSAPGQDASGNTIYF.

V and J are TRBV5-6 and TRBJ1-3; D remains unclear. V was cut by 3 bases and J by 1 base, with 8 bases left in between. Germline CDR1 SGHDT, CDR2 YYEEEE. The CDR3 spans 14 residues. The CDR3 loop is CASSSPQSGNTIYF. DNA of the CDR3: TGTGCCAGCAGCTCCCCACAATCTGGAAACACCATATATTTT.

The rearrangement uses TRBV30 and TRBJ2-7; 10 positions match TRBD1. The CDR3 totals 14 residues. The V and J ends lost 3 bases and 6 bases, in that order; junction bases with no gene match: 8. Looked up from germline, CDR1 is GTSNPN and CDR2 is SVGIG (reference sequence). The CDR3 here is CAWRLSGTGAEQYF. In nucleotides, the CDR3 is TGTGCCTGGAGATTATCCGGGACAGGGGCCGAGCAGTACTTC.

The chain joins TRBV2 to TRBJ1-4; possibly TRBD1 for D (6 bases). The CDR3 sequence is 14 residues long. In germline, CDR1 is SNHLY, CDR2 FYNNEI. Trimming pared 1 base from V and 5 bases from J, leaving 8 bases between. The CDR3 nucleotides read TGTGCCAGCAGTGAAGGGACAGACAATGAAAAACTGTTTTTT. Its translation is CASSEGTDNEKLFF.

The chain has TRBV4-1 and TRBJ1-3; 7 nucleotides match TRBD1. CDR3 size: 17 residues. The germline V gene has CDR1 MGHRA and CDR2 YSYEKL. V shed 1 base, J shed 5 bases, and the junction held 11 bases outside the gene matches. CDR3 bases: TGCGCCAGCAGCCAAGGTGTCGGGTCAGGGGGAAGAAACACCATATATTTT. This translates into CASSQGVGSGGRNTIYF.

The chain has TRBV30 and TRBJ1-3; 9 bases are a match to TRBD1. Unmatched junction bases numbered 7, after V lost 3 bases and J lost 7 bases. CDR1 and CDR2 (germline): GTSNPN, SVGIG (reference sequence). The length of the CDR3 is 14 residues. CDR3 in amino acids: CAWRTTGGSNTIYF. The CDR3 region has the DNA TGTGCCTGGAGAACGACAGGGGGTAGCAACACCATATATTTT.

The V gene is TRBV9, the J gene TRBJ1-3; D call uncertain. The CDR3 is 14 residues long. V was cut by 3 bases and J by 0 bases, with 7 bases left in between. Germline CDR1 reads SGDLS; CDR2 reads YYNGEE. The CDR3 bases are TGTGCCAGCAGCGACGGGTTCTCTGGAAACACCATATATTTT. Residues: CASSDGFSGNTIYF.

The gene calls are TRBV5-4 and TRBJ2-7; 10 positions agree with TRBD1. V was pared by 2 bases and J by 3 bases, with 5 bases of the junction left unmatched. This CDR3 spans 15 amino acids. Germline V gene data show CDR1 as SGHNT and CDR2 as YYREEE (reference sequence). In nucleotides, the CDR3 is TGTGCCAGCAGCTTAGGACAGGGGGTCAGCTACGAGCAGTACTTC. It specifies CASSLGQGVSYEQYF.

The gene calls are TRBV6-5 and TRBJ1-2; 9 nucleotides line up with TRBD1. J lost 7 bases, V lost 6 bases, and 6 bases had no gene match. Germline CDR1 reads MNHEY; CDR2 reads SVGAGI. This CDR3 comprises 13 residues. The CDR3 loop reads CASSPQGAGGYTF. CDR3 nucleotide sequence: TGTGCCAGCAGCCCACAGGGGGCTGGTGGCTACACCTTC.

This clone came up a few times. V is TRBV5-1 and J is TRBJ2-5, with 7 bases aligning to TRBD1. CDR1 is SGHRS and CDR2 is YFSETQ in the germline V gene. The CDR3 extends over 15 amino acids. The trim removed 2 bases at V and 2 bases at J, leaving 6 bases unmatched. The CDR3 nucleotides are TGCGCCAGCAGCTTCGACAGGGTGGGGCAAGAGACCCAGTACTTC. The encoded protein is CASSFDRVGQETQYF.

Details on this clone: One end of the junction fails to match germline, which may point to a read error. In DNA form, the CDR3 reads TGTGCCACCAGCGGAGATGTGTTAGACAGGGATAATGAGCAGTTCTTC. This gives the protein CATSGDVLDRDNEQFF. The genes are TRBV15 and TRBJ2-1, with 7 nucleotides matching TRBD1. Per germline, CDR1 LNHNV and CDR2 YYDKDF (reference sequence). The CDR3 extends over 16 amino acids.

This clone was recorded a few times. The chain has TRBV7-3 and TRBJ1-2, with 9 bases matching TRBD1. With 5 bases clipped from V and 7 bases from J, the junction kept 11 bases outside the gene matches. This CDR3 contains 15 residues. In germline, CDR1 is SGHTA, CDR2 FQGTGA. The CDR3 coding sequence is TGTGCCAGCAGCCTTTATCTACAGGGGGCGCTTGGCTACACCTTC. Protein product: CASSLYLQGALGYTF.

This rearrangement joins TRBV4-2 to TRBJ1-1, with 8 bases lining up with TRBD1. The CDR3 covers 15 residues. Germline V gene lookup returns CDR1 LGHNA and CDR2 YNFKEQ. V shed 4 bases, J shed 8 bases, and the junction held 12 bases outside the gene matches. The CDR3 DNA sequence: TGTGCCAGCAGCCTAGCCACCACAGGGGGGAGGGAAGCTTTCTTT. Its translation: CASSLATTGGREAFF.

The rearrangement links TRBV27 to TRBJ1-6, with a weak D call TRBD1 (5 bases). This CDR3 has 16 amino acids. V gave up 4 bases and J gave up 7 bases, with 17 bases separating them. The germline V gene encodes CDR1 MNHEY and CDR2 SMNVEV (reference sequence). The CDR3 loop is CASSSPRGGTNSPLHF. CDR3 sequence (DNA): TGTGCCAGCAGTTCCCCCCGGGGAGGGACGAATTCACCCCTCCACTTT.

J is TRBJ2-5 and V is TRBV2; 9 bases line up with TRBD2. V shed 11 bases and J 5 bases; nucleotides not matched to a gene: 15. Germline V gene sequence: CDR1 SNHLY, CDR2 FYNNEI. This CDR3 comprises 15 residues. The DNA of the CDR3 is TGTGCCGGCGACGAGATAGCGGGAGCAGGGGAGACCCAGTACTTC. It encodes CAGDEIAGAGETQYF. Using reference TRBV2 and TRBJ2-5 for the parts outside the CDR3, the full variable domain is EPEVTQTPSHQVTQMGQEVILRCVPISNHLYFYWYRQILGQKVEFLVSFYNNEISEKSEIFDDQFSVERPDGSNFTLKIRSTKLEDSAMYFCAGDEIAGAGETQYFGPGTRLLVL.

CDR3 sequence reads: CASSYSWALNTGELFF. The CDR3 DNA reads TGTGCCAGCAGTTACTCTTGGGCGTTGAACACCGGGGAGCTGTTTTTT. The genes are TRBV6-5 and TRBJ2-2, with D unresolved. From germline, CDR1 is MNHEY and CDR2 SVGAGI. The CDR3 covers 16 residues. Trimming took 0 bases from V and 1 from J, leaving 9 bases between them.

The rearrangement joins TRBV7-8 to TRBJ2-2, with a possible D match to TRBD2 (5 bases). This CDR3 comprises 13 residues. Germline CDR1 is SGHVS and CDR2 is FQNEAQ. The germline V and J ends were trimmed by 3 bases and 5 bases, with 7 bases remaining between them. The CDR3 region has the DNA TGTGCCAGCAGCTTTAGGGAGACCGGGGAGCTGTTTTTT. Protein sequence: CASSFRETGELFF.

CDR3: CASSQVGTGGMNTEAFF. DNA for the CDR3: TGTGCCAGCAGCCAAGTGGGGACAGGGGGGATGAACACTGAAGCTTTCTTT. The chain employs TRBV4-2 and TRBJ1-1; TRBD1 aligns across 11 bases. V lost 1 base to trimming and J lost 0 bases; unmatched junction nucleotides: 4. CDR3 length: 17 amino acids. In germline, CDR1 is LGHNA, CDR2 YNFKEQ.

The gene calls are TRBV6-5 and TRBJ1-1, with unresolved D. V lost 6 bases, J lost 2 bases, and 13 bases lay in between. Germline lookup yields CDR1 MNHEY and CDR2 SVGAGI. The CDR3 sequence is 14 residues long. The CDR3 DNA reads as TGTGCCAGCAGCTCGCTTCAGGCTAACACTGAAGCTTTCTTT. Protein sequence: CASSSLQANTEAFF.

This clone occurred a few times. The rearrangement joins TRBV19 to TRBJ2-2; D remains unclear. Germline CDR1 and CDR2: LNHDA and SQIVND (reference sequence). V was shortened by 5 bases and J by 1 base, with 5 bases between the two germline ends. The CDR3 is 13 residues long. For the CDR3, the DNA is TGTGCCAGTAGTCGCGGGAACACCGGGGAGCTGTTTTTT. Translation gives CASSRGNTGELFF.

V usage is TRBV7-2 and J usage is TRBJ2-5; 12 bases align to TRBD2. The J call may be wrong; the DNA end is better matched by TRBJ2-7. The CDR3 length is 18 residues. Germline-derived CDR1 and CDR2 are SGHTA and FQGNSA. The CDR3: CASSLESLAGGNSYEQYF. The CDR3 bases are TGTGCCAGCAGCTTAGAGTCACTAGCGGGGGGAAACTCCTACGAGCAGTACTTC.

The rearrangement uses TRBV7-3 and TRBJ2-5, with 11 bases lining up with TRBD1. With V trimmed by 5 bases and J by 7 bases, 6 bases remained unmatched. The CDR3 loop spans 14 amino acids. The V gene's germline CDR1 is SGHTA and CDR2 FQGTGA. Here the CDR3 DNA reads TGTGCCAGCAGCCCAGGACAGGGGGCAAGGACCCAGTACTTC. Translating gives CASSPGQGARTQYF.

CDR3 bases: TGCGCCAGCAGCCAATACCGGGACAGGGGCAATCAGCCCCAGCATTTT. It yields the protein CASSQYRDRGNQPQHF. This chain connects TRBV4-1 to TRBJ1-5; 9 nucleotides align to TRBD1. In germline, CDR1 is MGHRA, CDR2 YSYEKL. Unmatched junction bases numbered 4, after V lost 2 bases and J lost 2 bases. There are 16 residues in the CDR3.

As regards this clone: The same CDR3 also results from other DNA sequences found in this sample. J is TRBJ1-6 and V is TRBV15; 9 positions match TRBD1. CDR1 is LNHNV, CDR2 YYDKDF, per germline (reference sequence). The CDR3 is 20 residues long. Trimming at V came to 5 bases and at J to 3 bases, leaving 17 bases not matched to a gene. In DNA, the CDR3 is TGTGCCACCAGCTCAGATGACGGACAGGGGTGGACTTTCTATAATTCACCCCTCCACTTT. As protein: CATSSDDGQGWTFYNSPLHF.

The V gene is TRBV7-2, the J gene TRBJ2-7; a possible D gene is TRBD1 (5 bases). This CDR3 has 14 residues. Germline CDR1 is SGHTA and CDR2 is FQGNSA. Deletions cut 5 bases from V and 2 bases from J, with 13 bases between. CDR3 nucleotide sequence: TGTGCCAGCAGCCCTCTAGGGGCTGCCTACGAGCAGTACTTC. This codes for CASSPLGAAYEQYF. Full variable domain (rest looked up from reference TRBV7-2 and TRBJ2-7): GAGVSQSPSNKVTEKGKDVELRCDPISGHTALYWYRQSLGQGLEFLIYFQGNSAPDKSGLPSDRFSAERTGGSVSTLTIQRTQQEDSAVYLCASSPLGAAYEQYFGPGTRLTVT.

As for this clone: Other nucleotide sequences in the sample specify the same CDR3. This rearrangement joins TRBV7-6 to TRBJ2-1; TRBD2 aligns across 13 bases. CDR3 length equals 17 residues. After removal of 5 bases from V and 2 bases from J, the junction contained 6 bases not matched to a gene. Germline CDR1 reads SGHVS; CDR2 reads FNYEAQ. In DNA, the CDR3 is TGTGCCAGCAGCCCCGGACTAGCGGGGGAACCCTACAATGAGCAGTTCTTC. Protein sequence: CASSPGLAGEPYNEQFF.

This sequence joins TRBV2 and TRBJ2-3, with 13 bases matching TRBD2. From germline, CDR1 is SNHLY and CDR2 FYNNEI. The CDR3 has 15 amino acids. V shed 1 base, J shed 7 bases, and the junction held 2 bases outside the gene matches. As DNA, the CDR3 is TGTGCCAGCAGTGAAGGGGGACTAGCGGGGAATACGCAGTATTTT. Protein product: CASSEGGLAGNTQYF.

The V call is TRBV29-1, the J call TRBJ2-5; D is possibly TRBD2 (6 bases). The ends were cut back, 6 bases at V and 1 base at J, with 12 bases in the middle. This CDR3 is built from 13 residues. Germline V gene lookup returns CDR1 SQVTM and CDR2 ANQGSEA. In DNA, the CDR3 is TGCAGCGTCTCGGGCGGGACCCAAGAGACCCAGTACTTC. This encodes CSVSGGTQETQYF.

The rearrangement links TRBV6-1 to TRBJ1-5; 10 nucleotides line up with TRBD1. Germline trimming cut 8 bases from V and 7 bases from J; bases unmatched to any gene: 8. The CDR3 extends over 14 amino acids. Germline assignment: CDR1 MNHNS and CDR2 SASEGT. The CDR3 reads CASGRTGGRQPQHF. The CDR3 region has the DNA TGTGCCAGCGGAAGGACAGGGGGTCGACAGCCCCAGCATTTT.

The chain is built from TRBV4-1 and TRBJ2-5, with 10 bases identical to TRBD2. V dropped 1 base and J dropped 4; count of bases not matched to a gene: 3. This CDR3 contains 15 residues. Germline CDR1 MGHRA, CDR2 YSYEKL. CDR3 in DNA: TGCGCCAGCAGCCAAGCTAGCGGGAGAGGAGAGACCCAGTACTTC. Its protein is CASSQASGRGETQYF.